This T cell receptor (beta chain) was documented in a study of preoperative IRX-2 immunotherapy in early breast cancer. Here immunoSEQ multiplex PCR was the method, and the copy in TCRdb shows in-frame clones only, minus some. The table has about 19,000 clones, around 85% seen once. This clone came up a few times. Described treatment: preoperative locoregional IRX-2 cytokine immunotherapy. The TCR was taken from a human donor with breast cancer. The source was lymph node tissue, collected after IRX-2 immunotherapy.

CDR3 DNA sequence: TGTGCCACCAGCAGAGGGACGGCCGCAACTAATGAAAAACTGTTTTTT. This translates into CATSRGTAATNEKLFF. The V call is TRBV15, the J call TRBJ1-4; D is unclear. The CDR3 runs to 16 residues. The ends were cut back, 1 base at V and 0 bases at J, with 9 bases in the middle. Per the germline V gene, CDR1 is LNHNV and CDR2 is YYDKDF (reference sequence). Combining the CDR3 with reference TRBV15 and TRBJ1-4 gives the whole variable domain DAMVIQNPRYQVTQFGKPVTLSCSQTLNHNVMYWYQQKSSQAPKLLFHYYDKDFNNEADTPDNFQSRRPNTSFCFLDIRSPGLGDTAMYLCATSRGTAATNEKLFFGSGTQLSVL.